This record concerns one T cell receptor beta chain sequence. The target antigen is unknown. Assay: immunoSEQ multiplex PCR; the TCRdb copy retains only in-frame clones and omits some. The profile covers around 160,000 clones, with about nine tenths appearing a single time and 2.8% taken by the ten largest. The entry originates in a study of T cell responses to AZD1222 COVID-19 vaccine. Notes on the study in general: Among the donors, most were white British and more were female, and clonal diversity was possibly underestimated. Among AZD1222 vaccinees, only 5 to 7 were seropositive at baseline.

The sequence came from an adult in good health. Material: peripheral blood, obtained on day 0 of MenACWY control vaccination.

CDR3 amino acids: CASSPRATTHNEQFF. Here the CDR3 DNA reads TGCGCCAGCAGCCCCCGGGCAACTACCCACAATGAGCAGTTCTTC. V usage is TRBV5-1 and J usage is TRBJ2-1; D remains ambiguous. V lost 4 bases, J lost 5 bases, and 16 bases lay in between. The CDR3 extends over 15 amino acids. In germline, CDR1 is SGHRS, CDR2 YFSETQ.